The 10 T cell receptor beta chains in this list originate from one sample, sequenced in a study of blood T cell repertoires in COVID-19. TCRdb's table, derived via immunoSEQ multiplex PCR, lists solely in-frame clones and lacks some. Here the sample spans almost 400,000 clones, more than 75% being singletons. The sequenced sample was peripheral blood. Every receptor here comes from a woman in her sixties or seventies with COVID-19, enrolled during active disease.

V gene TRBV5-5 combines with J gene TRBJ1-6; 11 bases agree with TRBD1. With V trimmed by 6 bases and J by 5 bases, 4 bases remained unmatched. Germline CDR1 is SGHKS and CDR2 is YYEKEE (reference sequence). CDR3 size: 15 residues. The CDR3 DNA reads TGTGCCAGCACTGGACAGGGGGCAAATAATTCACCCCTCCACTTT. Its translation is CASTGQGANNSPLHF.

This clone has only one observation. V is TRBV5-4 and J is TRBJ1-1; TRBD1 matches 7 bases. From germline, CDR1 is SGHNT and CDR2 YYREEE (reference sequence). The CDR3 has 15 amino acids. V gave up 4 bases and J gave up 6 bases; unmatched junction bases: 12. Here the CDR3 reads CASSARRDSPAEAFF. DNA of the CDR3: TGTGCCAGCAGCGCACGCCGGGACAGTCCGGCTGAAGCTTTCTTT.

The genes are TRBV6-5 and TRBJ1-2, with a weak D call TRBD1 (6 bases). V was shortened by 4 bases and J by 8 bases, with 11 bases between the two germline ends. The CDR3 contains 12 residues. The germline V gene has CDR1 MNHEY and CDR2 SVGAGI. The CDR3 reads CASSSGVWGYTF. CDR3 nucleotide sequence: TGTGCCAGCAGTTCAGGGGTGTGGGGCTACACCTTC.

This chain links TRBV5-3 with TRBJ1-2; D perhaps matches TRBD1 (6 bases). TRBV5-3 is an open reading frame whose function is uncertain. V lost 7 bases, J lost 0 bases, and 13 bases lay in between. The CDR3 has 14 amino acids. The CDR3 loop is CARGRTGTNYGYTF. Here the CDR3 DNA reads TGTGCCAGAGGCAGAACAGGGACTAACTATGGCTACACCTTC.

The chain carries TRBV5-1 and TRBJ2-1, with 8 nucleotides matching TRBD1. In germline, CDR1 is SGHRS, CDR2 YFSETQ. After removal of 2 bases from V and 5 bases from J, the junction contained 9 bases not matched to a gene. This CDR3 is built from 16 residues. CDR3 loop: CASSFYLRGRDNEQFF. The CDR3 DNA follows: TGCGCCAGCAGCTTTTACCTCAGGGGGCGCGACAATGAGCAGTTCTTC.

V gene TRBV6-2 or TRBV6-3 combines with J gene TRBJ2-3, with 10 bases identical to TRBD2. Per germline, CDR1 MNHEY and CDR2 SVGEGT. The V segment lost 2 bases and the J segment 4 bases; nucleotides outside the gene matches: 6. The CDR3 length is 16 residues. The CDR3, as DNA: TGTGCCAGCAGTTACGGGCGAGCGGGGGGGGCAGATACGCAGTATTTT. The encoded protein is CASSYGRAGGADTQYF.

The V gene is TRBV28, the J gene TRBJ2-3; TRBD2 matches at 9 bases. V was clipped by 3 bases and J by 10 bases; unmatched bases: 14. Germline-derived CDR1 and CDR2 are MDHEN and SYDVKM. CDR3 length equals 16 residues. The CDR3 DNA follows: TGTGCCAGCAGTTTGGGTGCTAGCGGGATGGGGAGGGCGCAGTATTTT. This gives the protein CASSLGASGMGRAQYF. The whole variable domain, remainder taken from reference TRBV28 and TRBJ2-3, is DVKVTQSSRYLVKRTGEKVFLECVQDMDHENMFWYRQDPGLGLRLIYFSYDVKMKEKGDIPEGYSVSREKKERFSLILESASTNQTSMYLCASSLGASGMGRAQYFGPGTRLTVL.

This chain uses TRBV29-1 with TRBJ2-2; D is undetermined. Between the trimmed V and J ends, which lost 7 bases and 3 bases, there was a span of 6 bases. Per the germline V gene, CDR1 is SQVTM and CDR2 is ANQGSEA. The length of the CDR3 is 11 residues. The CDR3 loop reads CSALYTGELFF. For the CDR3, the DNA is TGCAGCGCCCTATACACCGGGGAGCTGTTTTTT.

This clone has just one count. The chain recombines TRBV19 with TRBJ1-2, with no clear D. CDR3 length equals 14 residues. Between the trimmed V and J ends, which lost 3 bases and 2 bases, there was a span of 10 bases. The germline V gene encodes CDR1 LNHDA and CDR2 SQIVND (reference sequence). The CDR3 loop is CASSIAGKNYGYTF. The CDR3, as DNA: TGTGCCAGTAGTATCGCCGGTAAAAACTATGGCTACACCTTC.

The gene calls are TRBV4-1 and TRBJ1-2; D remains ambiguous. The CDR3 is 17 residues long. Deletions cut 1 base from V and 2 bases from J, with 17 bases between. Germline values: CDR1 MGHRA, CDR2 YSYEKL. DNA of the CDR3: TGCGCCAGCAGCCAAGCCCAGCTCTGGGGAGCAAACTATGGCTACACCTTC. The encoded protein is CASSQAQLWGANYGYTF.